The 24 T cell receptor beta chains listed next were all sequenced from one sample in a study of Graves' ophthalmopathy and Graves' hyperthyroidism. Investigators amplified TCR beta CDR3 regions from RNA transcripts. The library came from an HTBI-primed first-round RT-PCR and a second-round multiplex PCR. TCRdb re-called the multiplex PCR reads with MiXCR, one entry per CDR3 protein. The sample comprises fewer than 600,000 distinct CDR3 sequences, under 15% of which are singletons, and 8% to 10% rests with the top ten. Material for sequencing was blood. These receptors came from a woman in her twenties or thirties with Graves' ophthalmopathy.

In this sample, this clonotype turned up many times. This chain links TRBV5-1 with TRBJ2-5, with TRBD2 identical over 7 bases. V was clipped by 2 bases and J by 2 bases; unmatched bases: 6. Germline values: CDR1 SGHRS, CDR2 YFSETQ. This CDR3 has 15 residues. Written as DNA, the CDR3 is TGCGCCAGCAGCTTACCAGCGGGGTTTCAAGAGACCCAGTACTTC. It specifies CASSLPAGFQETQYF.

In its sample, this clonotype was seen many times. This chain uses TRBV7-6 with TRBJ1-1; a weak D match, TRBD1 (5 bases). The V gene's germline CDR1 is SGHVS and CDR2 FNYEAQ. The CDR3 runs 13 residues. V was trimmed by 1 base and J by 5 bases, leaving 8 bases between them. CDR3 protein: CASSLEHRTEAFF. CDR3 DNA sequence: TGTGCCAGCAGCTTAGAACACAGGACTGAAGCTTTCTTT. Drawing the rest from reference TRBV7-6 and TRBJ1-1, the complete variable domain is GAGVSQSPRYKVTKRGQDVALRCDPISGHVSLYWYRQALGQGPEFLTYFNYEAQQDKSGLPNDRFSAERPEGSISTLTIQRTEQRDSAMYRCASSLEHRTEAFFGQGTRLTVV.

The chain employs TRBV12-3 or TRBV12-4 and TRBJ1-1; D is undetermined. The CDR3 length is 13 residues. V gave up 0 bases and J gave up 10 bases, with 12 bases separating them. The CDR3 loop is CASSLAERGPAFF. As DNA, the CDR3 is TGTGCCAGCAGTTTAGCGGAGCGCGGCCCAGCTTTCTTT.

This clonotype was counted ten times or more. This chain joins TRBV6-1 and TRBJ1-2, with TRBD1 identical over 8 bases. CDR3 length equals 15 residues. V was pared by 6 bases and J by 4 bases, with 10 bases of the junction left unmatched. Germline V gene lookup returns CDR1 MNHNS and CDR2 SASEGT. The DNA of the CDR3 is TGTGCCAGCAGCACTGGACAGGGAGTTATCTATGGCTACACCTTC. Its translation is CASSTGQGVIYGYTF.

CDR3: CASSEAGQGRYGYTF. The CDR3 DNA sequence: TGTGCCAGCAGTGAAGCGGGACAGGGCCGCTATGGCTACACCTTC. V gene TRBV6-1 combines with J gene TRBJ1-2, with TRBD1 matching 9 bases. CDR1 and CDR2 from the germline V gene are MNHNS and SASEGT. The V gene end was trimmed by 0 bases and the J gene end by 4 bases; junction bases not matched to a gene: 3. The CDR3 sequence is 15 residues long.

This clonotype was recorded a few times. This sequence may be a read error, since a much larger clone differs from it by one base. The rearrangement uses TRBV30 and TRBJ2-5; no definite D call. Trimming took 4 bases from V and 0 from J, leaving 3 bases between them. The length of the CDR3 is 11 residues. Germline V gene sequence: CDR1 GTSNPN, CDR2 SVGIG (reference sequence). The CDR3 DNA follows: TGTGCCTGGACGGACCAAGAGACCCAGTACTTC. This sequence encodes CAWTDQETQYF.

This clonotype has ten or more counts. The chain carries TRBV20-1 and TRBJ2-2, with D hard to call. CDR1 is DFQATT, CDR2 SNEGSKA, per germline (reference sequence). Trimming removed 0 bases from V and 5 bases from J, with 13 bases in between. This CDR3 has 15 amino acids. The CDR3, as DNA: TGCAGTGCTAGAGACGTGGGCGCGAGAACCGGGGAGCTGTTTTTT. Its protein is CSARDVGARTGELFF.

This clonotype was detected ten times or more. This chain's CDR3 is CSVRGWQGGMGEQYF. The CDR3 DNA reads TGCAGCGTGAGGGGATGGCAGGGTGGTATGGGGGAGCAGTACTTC. The chain recombines TRBV29-1 with TRBJ2-7, with D perhaps given as TRBD1 or TRBD2 (5 bases each). The germline CDR1 and CDR2 sequences are SQVTM and ANQGSEA. Trimming stripped 6 bases from V and 7 bases from J, with 25 bases between. The CDR3 loop spans 15 amino acids.

This clonotype has a handful of counts. The chain combines TRBV4-2 with TRBJ2-7; maybe TRBD2 (6 bases). The CDR3 runs to 16 residues. Germline values: CDR1 LGHNA, CDR2 YNFKEQ. Trimming cost V 3 bases and J 0 bases, with 15 bases left between them. Here the CDR3 DNA reads TGTGCCAGCAGCCATCCGGGACTTGAGCACTCCTACGAGCAGTACTTC. This encodes CASSHPGLEHSYEQYF.

CDR3 protein: CASSHGTSPGYEQYF. As DNA, the CDR3 is TGCGCCAGCAGCCACGGGACTAGCCCGGGCTACGAGCAGTACTTC. V gene TRBV5-1 combines with J gene TRBJ2-7, with TRBD2 identical over 9 bases. Germline V lookup: CDR1 SGHRS, CDR2 YFSETQ. The length of the CDR3 is 15 residues. Germline trimming cut 4 bases from V and 3 bases from J; bases unmatched to any gene: 8.

This clonotype showed up many times. The rearrangement joins TRBV30 to TRBJ1-6, with D unclear. The CDR3 contains 11 residues. Trimming removed 5 bases at V and 14 bases at J, with 13 bases between. Germline V lookup: CDR1 GTSNPN, CDR2 SVGIG (reference sequence). The CDR3 nucleotides are TGTGCCTGGGGCCGGAGGCAAACCCTCCACTTT. Its protein product is CAWGRRQTLHF.

The rearrangement links TRBV20-1 to TRBJ1-6; 12 bases are shared with TRBD1. This CDR3 is built from 16 residues. Germline-derived CDR1 and CDR2 are DFQATT and SNEGSKA (reference sequence). The CDR3 DNA is TGCCGCGCCGGGGCCGGGACAGGGGGCCTCAATTCACCCCTCCACTTT. Its protein product is CRAGAGTGGLNSPLHF.

This clonotype was detected many times. The chain is built from TRBV24-1 and TRBJ2-5, with D unclear. The CDR3 runs 14 residues. Germline V gene sequence: CDR1 KGHDR, CDR2 SFDVKD. The V end was cut by 1 base, the J end by 4 bases, with 9 bases between. The CDR3 is CATSDFGLGETQYF. The CDR3 coding sequence is TGTGCCACCAGTGATTTTGGGTTGGGAGAGACCCAGTACTTC.

This clonotype was seen at least ten times. The chain carries TRBV6-2 or TRBV6-3 and TRBJ1-5; D is ambiguous. The CDR3 spans 15 residues. Trimming removed 4 bases from V and 3 bases from J, with 13 bases in between. Germline lookup yields CDR1 MNHEY and CDR2 SVGEGT. The DNA for the CDR3 is TGTGCCAGCAGTTCGATCCCGGGAGTCAATCAGCCCCAGCATTTT. It yields the protein CASSSIPGVNQPQHF.

Points on this clonotype: A much more abundant neighbour one base away suggests this may be a read error. The chain joins TRBV6-1 to TRBJ2-5; D is undetermined. Germline CDR1 MNHNS, CDR2 SASEGT. The CDR3 sequence is 13 residues long. This chain's CDR3 is CASRLGSVETKYF. The CDR3 DNA follows: TGTGCCAGCAGACTGGGCAGCGTGGAGACCAAGTACTTC.

This clonotype occurred a few times. The J gene is TRBJ1-4, the V gene TRBV5-1; D is possibly TRBD1 (6 bases). The CDR3 consists of 16 residues. The V gene's germline CDR1 is SGHRS and CDR2 YFSETQ. Between the trimmed V and J ends, which lost 0 bases and 10 bases, there was a span of 19 bases. The chain's CDR3 is CASSLDGGRGSGKLFF. The CDR3 region has the DNA TGCGCCAGCAGCTTGGACGGCGGCAGGGGATCTGGAAAACTGTTTTTT.

This clonotype was detected ten times or more. The genes are TRBV20-1 and TRBJ1-2; D is perhaps TRBD1 (5 bases). This CDR3 comprises 13 residues. The V end lost 6 bases, the J end lost 1 base, and 12 bases lay between the germline ends. CDR1 is DFQATT and CDR2 is SNEGSKA in the germline V gene (reference sequence). The CDR3 DNA sequence: TGCAGTGCCCCGACAGCTTTTAACTATGGCTACACCTTC. It translates to CSAPTAFNYGYTF.

This clonotype has a single count. V and J are TRBV10-3 and TRBJ2-5, with 8 bases aligning to TRBD1. V dropped 4 bases and J dropped 4; count of bases not matched to a gene: 5. The CDR3 is made up of 14 amino acids. Germline lookup yields CDR1 ENHRY and CDR2 SYGVKD. CDR3 DNA sequence: TGTGCCATCAGTGGGACAGGGAGTGGAGAGACCCAGTACTTC. It is translated as CAISGTGSGETQYF.

The table lists this clonotype with many counts. The J gene is TRBJ1-2, the V gene TRBV29-1; possibly TRBD1 for D (5 bases). This CDR3 spans 14 amino acids. Trimming left V 3 bases short and J 0 bases short, with 11 bases between. The V gene's germline CDR1 is SQVTM and CDR2 ANQGSEA. For the CDR3, the DNA is TGCAGCGTTGATATGGGGGAAACTAACTATGGCTACACCTTC. Translation gives CSVDMGETNYGYTF.

This clonotype was found many times. The chain recombines TRBV7-2 with TRBJ2-2, with TRBD2 as a possible D gene (6 bases). From germline, CDR1 is SGHTA and CDR2 FQGNSA. Trimming cost V 1 base and J 5 bases, with 8 bases left between them. This CDR3 spans 14 amino acids. The CDR3 region has the DNA TGTGCCAGCAGCTTAGTGGAGGGGACCGGGGAGCTGTTTTTT. Translated: CASSLVEGTGELFF.

This clonotype has at least ten counts. The rearrangement links TRBV20-1 to TRBJ2-7, with D possibly being TRBD1 (6 bases). The CDR3 covers 11 residues. Germline lookup yields CDR1 DFQATT and CDR2 SNEGSKA (reference sequence). V lost 8 bases to trimming and J lost 7 bases, with 15 bases between them. The CDR3 region has the DNA TGCAGTACGGGACATGATAGAGAGCAGTACTTC. Its protein product is CSTGHDREQYF.

This clonotype was seen ten or more times. This may be a read error, as it is one base from a much larger clone. The CDR3 DNA sequence: TGTGCCAGCAGTTTCAACACTGAAGCTTTCTTT. This gives the protein CASSFNTEAFF. The chain joins TRBV12-3 or TRBV12-4 to TRBJ1-1; no clear D gene. V lost 3 bases, J lost 2 bases, and 1 base lay in between. CDR3 length: 11 residues.

The chain recombines TRBV28 with TRBJ1-1, with 10 bases that match TRBD1. Germline lookup yields CDR1 MDHEN and CDR2 SYDVKM. The CDR3 spans 15 residues. V gave up 1 base and J gave up 4 bases; unmatched junction bases: 3. The CDR3 nucleotides are TGTGCCAGCAGTTTATTTGGGACAGGGGCCACTGAAGCTTTCTTT. Translation gives CASSLFGTGATEAFF.

This sequence joins TRBV2 and TRBJ2-5; 9 bases are a match to TRBD2. The germline V gene encodes CDR1 SNHLY and CDR2 FYNNEI. CDR3 length equals 14 residues. V shed 4 bases, J shed 9 bases, and the junction held 9 bases outside the gene matches. The CDR3 sequence is CASSGGTSSLPQYF. CDR3 in DNA: TGTGCCAGCAGTGGAGGGACTAGCAGCCTTCCCCAGTACTTC.